A single sample gave rise to the 24 T cell receptor beta chains below, sequenced in a study of blood T cells in healthy people across ages. PCR was performed a second time for about 7 to 12 cycles using a sample-barcoded 5' primer and a J-beta primer mix. TCRdb itself ran the 5' RACE reads through MiXCR, one entry per CDR3 protein. The repertoire holds about 1.8 million distinct CDR3 sequences, with around 50% as singletons. The sequencing sample was made of blood. All receptors derive from a woman in her forties in good health.

V and J are TRBV18 and TRBJ2-7; D ambiguous. The closer fit of TRBJ2-5 to the DNA end suggests the J call may be wrong. The CDR3 covers 16 residues. The germline V gene encodes CDR1 KGHSH and CDR2 LQKENI. The CDR3 region is CASSPPRKPKEETQYF. CDR3 coding DNA: TGTGCCAGCTCACCCCCACGGAAGCCAAAGGAAGAGACCCAGTACTTC.

This clonotype turned up a few times. The chain employs TRBV5-1 and TRBJ2-3; maybe TRBD2 (6 bases). The V and J ends lost 0 bases and 5 bases respectively, with 10 bases between them. The germline CDR1 and CDR2 sequences are SGHRS and YFSETQ. There are 14 residues in the CDR3. The CDR3 protein is CASSLEGAGDTQYF. The CDR3 coding sequence is TGCGCCAGCAGCTTGGAAGGAGCGGGAGATACGCAGTATTTT.

This clonotype occurred a few times. The gene calls are TRBV6-5 and TRBJ2-4, with a possible D match to TRBD1 (5 bases). The length of the CDR3 is 14 residues. The germline V and J ends were trimmed by 2 bases and 4 bases, with 9 bases remaining between them. From germline, CDR1 is MNHEY and CDR2 SVGAGI. Written as DNA, the CDR3 is TGTGCCAGCAGTTACGACAGTGTTAAAAACATTCAGTACTTC. Encoded protein: CASSYDSVKNIQYF.

This clonotype has just a few counts. The rearrangement links TRBV7-2 to TRBJ2-5, with D hard to call. The V and J ends lost 4 bases and 0 bases respectively, with 18 bases between them. The V gene's germline CDR1 is SGHTA and CDR2 FQGNSA. The CDR3 covers 17 residues. The CDR3 nucleotides are TGTGCCAGCAGCTCCCCCGGTGAAAGGGTGTACCAAGAGACCCAGTACTTC. Its translation is CASSSPGERVYQETQYF.

This clonotype was picked up many times. This chain uses TRBV27 with TRBJ2-7, with 7 bases that match TRBD1. V trimming: 3 bases; J trimming: 4 bases; junction bases outside the gene matches: 3. The CDR3 runs to 13 residues. Germline CDR1 is MNHEY and CDR2 is SMNVEV (reference sequence). The CDR3 region has the DNA TGTGCCAGCAGTTTGGGACAGCGATACGAGCAGTACTTC. Its protein product is CASSLGQRYEQYF.

Points on this clonotype: One end of the junction does not line up with germline, which may come from a read error. The V call is TRBV10-2, the J call TRBJ2-7; maybe TRBD1 (6 bases). Germline CDR1 WSHSY, CDR2 SAAADI. The CDR3 totals 17 residues. CDR3 protein: CVSSEGAEGRGYYEQYF. In nucleotides, the CDR3 is TGCGTCAGCAGTGAGGGAGCCGAGGGCAGGGGTTACTACGAGCAGTACTTC.

This chain links TRBV29-1 with TRBJ2-1; no definite D call. The germline CDR1 and CDR2 sequences are SQVTM and ANQGSEA. Trimming left V 0 bases short and J 3 bases short, with 12 bases between. This CDR3 region has 15 residues. The CDR3 here is CSVEDGVNLYNEQFF. The DNA for the CDR3 is TGCAGCGTTGAAGATGGGGTTAACCTCTACAATGAGCAGTTCTTC.

V usage is TRBV14 and J usage is TRBJ2-5, with a possible D match to TRBD1 (6 bases). This CDR3 is 17 amino acids long. With 2 bases removed from V and 5 bases from J, the gap between germline ends came to 21 bases. CDR1 SGHDN and CDR2 FVKESK come from the germline V gene. The CDR3 loop reads CASSQPGLAGAQETQYF. The CDR3 nucleotides are TGTGCCAGCAGCCAACCTGGATTAGCAGGGGCTCAGGAGACCCAGTACTTC.

In its sample, this clonotype was seen a few times. The V call is TRBV5-5, the J call TRBJ2-1, with D hard to call. The germline V gene has CDR1 SGHKS and CDR2 YYEKEE (reference sequence). The CDR3 has 12 residues. V lost 5 bases and J lost 10, with 13 bases in between. CDR3 sequence: CASRHYPKEQFF. CDR3 sequence (DNA): TGTGCCAGCAGACATTACCCGAAGGAGCAGTTCTTC.

The rearrangement uses TRBV5-1 and TRBJ1-6; no reliable D call. This CDR3 region has 16 residues. Per the germline V gene, CDR1 is SGHRS and CDR2 is YFSETQ. V was trimmed by 2 bases and J by 0 bases, leaving 9 bases between them. The CDR3, as DNA: TGCGCCAGCAGCTTTGATATGAGCTCCTATAATTCACCCCTCCACTTT. Protein product: CASSFDMSSYNSPLHF.

The V and J genes are TRBV7-2 and TRBJ2-7; no clear D. Germline lookup yields CDR1 SGHTA and CDR2 FQGNSA. This CDR3 region has 15 residues. V lost 3 bases and J lost 2, with 14 bases in between. CDR3 coding DNA: TGTGCCAGCAGCTTGGGCAAAATAGTAACCTACGAGCAGTACTTC. Its translation is CASSLGKIVTYEQYF.

CDR3: CASSQGRGAFDEQYF. The CDR3 coding sequence is TGTGCCAGCAGCCAAGGTCGGGGGGCTTTCGACGAGCAGTACTTC. V and J are TRBV3-1 and TRBJ2-4, with D possibly TRBD2 on 7 matching bases. The end of the DNA is better explained by TRBJ2-7, so the J call may be wrong. Germline assignment: CDR1 LGHDT and CDR2 YNNKEL (reference sequence). The CDR3 spans 15 residues.

The chain joins TRBV6-1 to TRBJ2-5; 9 bases line up with TRBD1. The CDR3 has 18 residues. CDR1 and CDR2 (germline): MNHNS, SASEGT. V gave up 8 bases and J gave up 7 bases; unmatched junction bases: 23. The CDR3 nucleotides are TGTGCCAGCTACCCCGACGGGACAGGGTATTACTCCGGTAGGACCCAGTACTTC. Amino acid sequence: CASYPDGTGYYSGRTQYF.

This clonotype was counted many times. This rearrangement joins TRBV6-6 to TRBJ2-7; 7 bases are a match to TRBD1. This CDR3 spans 15 amino acids. Looked up from germline, CDR1 is MNHNY and CDR2 is SVGAGI (reference sequence). The trim removed 0 bases at V and 0 bases at J, leaving 2 bases unmatched. The CDR3 DNA reads as TGTGCCAGCAGTTACTCGAAGGGGGCCTCCTACGAGCAGTACTTC. Translation: CASSYSKGASYEQYF.

J is TRBJ2-1 and V is TRBV24-1; no reliable D call. Germline CDR1 KGHDR, CDR2 SFDVKD. The length of the CDR3 is 14 residues. Deletions cut 1 base from V and 7 bases from J, with 10 bases between. The CDR3 DNA sequence: TGTGCCACCAGTGATTTTACAGTATCAAATGAGCAGTTCTTC. As protein: CATSDFTVSNEQFF.

The V call is TRBV10-3, the J call TRBJ1-2; TRBD1 matches 7 bases. The CDR3 has 13 residues. V lost 9 bases to trimming and J lost 4 bases; unmatched junction nucleotides: 8. The V gene's germline CDR1 is ENHRY and CDR2 SYGVKD. CDR3 in amino acids: CAISDRPGYGYTF. CDR3 DNA: TGTGCCATATCGGACAGGCCTGGCTATGGCTACACCTTC.

This clonotype occurred a few times. V and J are TRBV7-2 and TRBJ2-1; 9 bases agree with TRBD2. The V gene end was trimmed by 10 bases and the J gene end by 5 bases; junction bases not matched to a gene: 6. The CDR3 is 13 amino acids. In germline, CDR1 is SGHTA, CDR2 FQGNSA. CDR3 protein: CATRRGGNNEQFF. The CDR3 region has the DNA TGTGCCACCAGGCGGGGGGGCAACAATGAGCAGTTCTTC.

The J gene is TRBJ1-5, the V gene TRBV6-1, with 9 bases matching TRBD1. The CDR3 length is 14 residues. Trimming cost V 6 bases and J 1 base; bases outside gene matches: 1. The germline V gene has CDR1 MNHNS and CDR2 SASEGT. CDR3 DNA sequence: TGTGCCAGCAGAGGGACAGGGAGCAATCAGCCCCAGCATTTT. Translating it yields CASRGTGSNQPQHF.

This clonotype was counted a few times. The chain combines TRBV20-1 with TRBJ2-4, with TRBD2 identical over 10 bases. CDR1 is DFQATT, CDR2 SNEGSKA, per germline (reference sequence). The length of the CDR3 is 14 residues. V was pared by 2 bases and J by 6 bases, with 4 bases of the junction left unmatched. The CDR3 is CSARLAGVVNIQYF. The CDR3 DNA is TGCAGTGCTAGACTAGCGGGGGTCGTAAACATTCAGTACTTC.

This rearrangement joins TRBV6-6 to TRBJ2-4; possibly TRBD1 for D (5 bases). The DNA end lines up better with TRBJ2-7; the J call may be wrong. The CDR3 is 14 amino acids. CDR1 MNHNY and CDR2 SVGAGI come from the germline V gene (reference sequence). The CDR3 region has the DNA TGTGCCAGCAGTTACGCAGGGAACTCCTACGAGCAGTACTTC. It yields the protein CASSYAGNSYEQYF.

J is TRBJ2-5 and V is TRBV6-6; 8 bases are shared with TRBD1. The last part of the DNA fits TRBJ2-7 better; the J call may be wrong. The germline V gene encodes CDR1 MNHNY and CDR2 SVGAGI (reference sequence). The CDR3 is 15 residues long. Written as DNA, the CDR3 is TGTGCCAGCAGTCGGACAGGGTCTCTCCGCTACGAGCAGTACTTC. This codes for CASSRTGSLRYEQYF.

The V call is TRBV20-1, the J call TRBJ2-1; TRBD2 aligns across 8 bases. The CDR3 contains 15 residues. V shed 0 bases and J 10 bases; nucleotides not matched to a gene: 11. The V gene's germline CDR1 is DFQATT and CDR2 SNEGSKA (reference sequence). For the CDR3, the DNA is TGCAGTGCTAGAGATCGGGGGGGGTTGTTAAGAGAGCAGTTCTTC. This translates into CSARDRGGLLREQFF.

The chain combines TRBV4-1 with TRBJ2-3, with a tentative D call TRBD1 (6 bases). The V gene's germline CDR1 is MGHRA and CDR2 YSYEKL. The V end was cut by 3 bases, the J end by 2 bases, with 12 bases between. This CDR3 spans 15 amino acids. CDR3 sequence: CASSQIGQPTDTQYF. CDR3 coding DNA: TGCGCCAGCAGCCAGATTGGACAGCCCACAGATACGCAGTATTTT.

J is TRBJ1-4 and V is TRBV20-1, with TRBD1 identical over 7 bases. The trim removed 3 bases at V and 5 bases at J, leaving 6 bases unmatched. Per the germline V gene, CDR1 is DFQATT and CDR2 is SNEGSKA (reference sequence). The CDR3 is made up of 14 amino acids. CDR3: CSASDPGGNEKLFF. The CDR3 DNA reads as TGCAGTGCTAGTGATCCAGGGGGGAATGAAAAACTGTTTTTT.